The 17 T cell receptor beta chains listed next were all sequenced from one sample in a study of CD8+CD57+ T cells in acquired aplastic anemia. Genomic DNA constituted the template upon which TCR beta VDJ and CDR3 profiling was performed. MiXCR was run by TCRdb on the reads, yielding one entry per CDR3 protein. This sample has hundreds of thousands of distinct CDR3 sequences, with roughly a third found just once. In patients chosen for sequencing, flow cytometry had shown CD8+CD57+ cell expansion. Material: sorted CD4+, CD8+, or CD8+CD57+ T cells (not recorded which) from PBMCs. The receptors originated from a human donor with aplastic anemia.

The genes are TRBV6-5 and TRBJ1-2; perhaps TRBD1 as D (5 bases). CDR1 and CDR2 from the germline V gene are MNHEY and SVGAGI. V lost 5 bases to trimming and J lost 4 bases, with 17 bases between them. The CDR3 extends over 15 amino acids. CDR3: CASSHGGAEPYGYTF. CDR3 DNA sequence: TGTGCCAGCAGTCACGGTGGGGCGGAACCCTATGGCTACACCTTC.

V usage is TRBV9 and J usage is TRBJ2-3, with TRBD1 matching 7 bases. The CDR3 totals 15 residues. Germline CDR1 reads SGDLS; CDR2 reads YYNGEE. V was pared by 4 bases and J by 4 bases, with 9 bases of the junction left unmatched. The CDR3 protein is CASSRDSPRADTQYF. In nucleotides, the CDR3 is TGTGCCAGCAGCCGGGACAGTCCACGAGCAGATACGCAGTATTTT.

J is TRBJ1-2 and V is TRBV19; TRBD1 matches 8 bases. Germline V gene sequence: CDR1 LNHDA, CDR2 SQIVND (reference sequence). V was clipped by 2 bases and J by 8 bases; unmatched bases: 7. The CDR3 is made up of 14 amino acids. The DNA for the CDR3 is TGTGCCAGTAGTATATCGGCAGGGGGCGGGGGCTACACCTTC. Amino acid sequence: CASSISAGGGGYTF.

The rearrangement links TRBV7-8 to TRBJ2-7, with D uncertain. Trimming removed 5 bases at V and 4 bases at J, with 18 bases between. The CDR3 covers 15 residues. The germline CDR1 and CDR2 sequences are SGHVS and FQNEAQ. The CDR3 protein is CASSASGLGEYEQYF. The CDR3 nucleotides read TGTGCCAGCAGCGCATCCGGGCTAGGTGAATACGAGCAGTACTTC.

Remarks on this clonotype: One end of the junction varies from germline; a read error may be responsible. The V gene is TRBV25-1, the J gene TRBJ2-5; no definite D call. The end of the DNA is better explained by TRBJ2-7, so the J call may be wrong. The germline V gene encodes CDR1 MGHDK and CDR2 SYGVNS. This CDR3 has 14 amino acids. The CDR3 is CASSQEARSYEQYF. In DNA form, the CDR3 reads TGCGCCAGCAGCCAAGAGGCTAGGTCCTACGAGCAGTACTTC.

At least ten counts were recorded for this clonotype. This chain uses TRBV20-1 with TRBJ1-5, with D hard to call. In germline, CDR1 is DFQATT, CDR2 SNEGSKA (reference sequence). Trimming shortened V by 1 base and J by 6 bases, and 4 bases separated the two germline ends. There are 11 residues in the CDR3. The CDR3 DNA is TGCAGTGCTAGAGTTGGTCAGCCCCAGCATTTT. Protein: CSARVGQPQHF.

This chain connects TRBV6-1 to TRBJ2-7; 7 positions agree with TRBD1. This CDR3 has 16 amino acids. CDR1 MNHNS and CDR2 SASEGT come from the germline V gene. V lost 1 base to trimming and J lost 2 bases; unmatched junction nucleotides: 8. The chain's CDR3 is CASSEGYGQVPYEQYF. CDR3 bases: TGTGCCAGCAGTGAAGGCTACGGACAGGTCCCCTACGAGCAGTACTTC.

This chain joins TRBV7-2 and TRBJ1-3; no reliable D call. V was clipped by 0 bases and J by 8 bases, with 2 bases between them. The CDR3 totals 11 residues. The germline V gene has CDR1 SGHTA and CDR2 FQGNSA. The CDR3 loop is CASSLADTIYF. CDR3 in DNA: TGTGCCAGCAGCTTAGCTGACACCATATATTTT. The whole variable domain, remainder taken from reference TRBV7-2 and TRBJ1-3, is GAGVSQSPSNKVTEKGKDVELRCDPISGHTALYWYRQSLGQGLEFLIYFQGNSAPDKSGLPSDRFSAERTGGSVSTLTIQRTQQEDSAVYLCASSLADTIYFGEGSWLTVV.

In nucleotides, the CDR3 is TGTGCCAGCAGGACCGGGACAGGGGGTGGACAGCCCCAGCATTTT. Its translation: CASRTGTGGGQPQHF. The rearrangement joins TRBV6-1 to TRBJ1-5; 11 bases fit TRBD1. With V trimmed by 6 bases and J by 7 bases, 8 bases remained unmatched. There are 15 residues in the CDR3. The V gene's germline CDR1 is MNHNS and CDR2 SASEGT.

V usage is TRBV6-5 and J usage is TRBJ1-4, with 8 bases matching TRBD1. V was pared by 0 bases and J by 8 bases, with 5 bases of the junction left unmatched. CDR1 MNHEY and CDR2 SVGAGI come from the germline V gene. The CDR3 contains 15 residues. CDR3 sequence: CASSYSTGAREKLFF. CDR3 DNA sequence: TGTGCCAGCAGTTACTCGACAGGGGCGAGAGAAAAACTGTTTTTT.

About this clonotype: This could be a read error, since a much larger clone is one nucleotide away. The chain carries TRBV10-3 and TRBJ2-3; D remains unclear. Germline CDR1 and CDR2: ENHRY and SYGVKD. V was shortened by 5 bases and J by 5 bases, with 5 bases between the two germline ends. CDR3 size: 11 residues. The CDR3: CAISKGDTQYF. The DNA for the CDR3 is TGTGCCATCAGTAAAGGAGATACGCAGTATTTT.

V and J are TRBV19 and TRBJ2-7, with TRBD1 matching 10 bases. This CDR3 has 13 residues. After removal of 9 bases from V and 10 bases from J, the junction contained 12 bases not matched to a gene. The V gene's germline CDR1 is LNHDA and CDR2 SQIVND (reference sequence). The CDR3 region is CARSTGTGVSQYF. CDR3 coding DNA: TGTGCCAGATCAACCGGGACAGGGGTGTCTCAGTACTTC.

This sequence joins TRBV7-8 and TRBJ1-1; 8 bases map to TRBD1. The CDR3 extends over 15 amino acids. After removal of 4 bases from V and 0 bases from J, the junction contained 4 bases not matched to a gene. The germline CDR1 and CDR2 sequences are SGHVS and FQNEAQ. The CDR3 loop is CASSSDRAVNTEAFF. The CDR3 DNA is TGTGCCAGCAGCTCGGACAGGGCTGTGAACACTGAAGCTTTCTTT.

The CDR3 DNA sequence: TGTGCCAGCAGCGCAACCGGGGTGGAGCAGTTCTTC. It specifies CASSATGVEQFF. This chain joins TRBV7-9 and TRBJ2-1, with D possibly being TRBD2 (5 bases). The CDR3 spans 12 residues. CDR1 and CDR2 (germline): SEHNR, FQNEAQ (reference sequence). V was trimmed by 5 bases and J by 10 bases, leaving 12 bases between them.

This clonotype was seen a few times. V usage is TRBV6-1 and J usage is TRBJ1-2, with TRBD1 as a possible D gene (5 bases). V lost 1 base and J lost 8, with 14 bases in between. The V gene's germline CDR1 is MNHNS and CDR2 SASEGT. This CDR3 has 14 residues. As DNA, the CDR3 is TGTGCCAGCAGTGAAGGAGGGGTCCCTGGCGGCTACACCTTC. Its translation: CASSEGGVPGGYTF.

The rearrangement joins TRBV24-1 to TRBJ1-6; perhaps TRBD1 as D (5 bases). Trimming stripped 3 bases from V and 7 bases from J, with 12 bases between. Germline V lookup: CDR1 KGHDR, CDR2 SFDVKD. The CDR3 covers 15 residues. The CDR3 nucleotides are TGTGCCACCAGTGATCGGACTTGGGGGAATTCACCCCTCCACTTT. Translated: CATSDRTWGNSPLHF.

This clonotype was detected only once. The rearrangement joins TRBV20-1 to TRBJ2-1, with 10 bases fitting TRBD2. The CDR3 consists of 14 residues. The germline V gene encodes CDR1 DFQATT and CDR2 SNEGSKA (reference sequence). V was clipped by 6 bases and J by 9 bases; unmatched bases: 11. Here the CDR3 reads CSAESGREYFEQFF. The CDR3 nucleotides are TGCAGTGCGGAGAGCGGGAGGGAATACTTTGAGCAGTTCTTC.